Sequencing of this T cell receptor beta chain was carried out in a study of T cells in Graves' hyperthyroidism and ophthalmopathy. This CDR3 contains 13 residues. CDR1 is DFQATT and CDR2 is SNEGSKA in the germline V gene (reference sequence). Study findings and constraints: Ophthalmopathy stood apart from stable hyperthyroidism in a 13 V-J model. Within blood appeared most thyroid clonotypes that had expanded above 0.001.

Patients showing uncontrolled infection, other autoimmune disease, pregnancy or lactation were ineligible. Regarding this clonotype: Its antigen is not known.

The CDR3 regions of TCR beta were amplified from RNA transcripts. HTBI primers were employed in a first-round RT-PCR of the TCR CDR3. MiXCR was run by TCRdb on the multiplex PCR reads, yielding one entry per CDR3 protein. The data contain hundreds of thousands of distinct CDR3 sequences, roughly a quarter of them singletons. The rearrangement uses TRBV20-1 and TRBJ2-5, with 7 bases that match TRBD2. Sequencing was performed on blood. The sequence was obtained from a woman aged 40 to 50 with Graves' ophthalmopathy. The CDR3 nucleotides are TGCAGCTCTTCCCCAGGACTAGGGCGGGCCCAGTACTTC. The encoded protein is CSSSPGLGRAQYF.